This is a list of T cell receptor beta chains from one sample in a study of CD4 T cells in relation to SARS-CoV-2 and coronaviruses. Sequencing was performed with immunoSEQ multiplex PCR; in TCRdb, only in-frame clones are kept and a portion is missing. Of fewer than 35,000 clones in the sample, roughly 76% were seen once. For these TCRs, the target antigens are not known. What was sequenced was memory CD4+ T cells from PBMCs, cultured in vitro. The receptors here all came from an adult with COVID-19. CDR3s include the opening cysteine and the closing phenylalanine or tryptophan. Fields, in order: D gene, V gene, clone size, J gene, CDR3 protein, CDR3 DNA. The D gene is left open where the match is weak. Some rows mark clone size as missing; the rest say once, few, many or name a class of expanded clone.

D: .; V: TRBV7-8; size: .; J: TRBJ1-5; CDR3: CASRKEGVGQPQHF; DNA: TGTGCCAGCCGAAAGGAGGGGGTAGGTCAGCCCCAGCATTTT
D: .; V: TRBV6-1; size: .; J: TRBJ1-6; CDR3: CASSEGVGNSPLHF; DNA: TGTGCCAGCAGTGAAGGGGTGGGGAATTCACCCCTCCACTTT
D: .; V: TRBV6-1; size: once; J: TRBJ2-1; CDR3: CASSGTTEGFWGFEQFF; DNA: TGTGCCAGCAGTGGTACGACAGAGGGGTTCTGGGGTTTTGAGCAGTTCTTC
D: TRBD2; V: TRBV27; size: .; J: TRBJ2-7; CDR3: CASSLIAGGAYEQYF; DNA: TGTGCCAGCAGTTTAATTGCGGGAGGGGCCTACGAGCAGTACTTC
D: TRBD1; V: TRBV7-8; size: .; J: TRBJ1-1; CDR3: CASSLTGGTEAFF; DNA: TGTGCCAGCAGCTTAACAGGGGGCACTGAAGCTTTCTTT
D: .; V: TRBV21-1; size: .; J: TRBJ2-7; CDR3: CASSKTLKRVREAYEQYF; DNA: TGTGCCAGCAGCAAAACCTTAAAGCGCGTTCGCGAAGCCTACGAGCAGTACTTC
D: TRBD2; V: TRBV27; size: .; J: TRBJ2-3; CDR3: CASSSDTSASTDTQYF; DNA: TGTGCCAGCAGTTCGGACACTAGCGCCAGCACAGATACGCAGTATTTT
D: .; V: TRBV10-2; size: .; J: TRBJ2-7; CDR3: CASTFGTHYEQYF; DNA: TGCGCCAGCACCTTCGGGACCCACTACGAGCAGTACTTC
D: .; V: TRBV4-1; size: .; J: TRBJ2-3; CDR3: CASSQDSPATTGGITDTQYF; DNA: TGCGCCAGCAGCCAAGACTCCCCAGCTACGACGGGCGGGATAACAGATACGCAGTATTTT
D: .; V: TRBV7-2; size: .; J: TRBJ1-6; CDR3: CASSLGSYNSPLHF; DNA: TGTGCCAGCAGCTTAGGTTCCTATAATTCACCCCTCCACTTT
D: .; V: TRBV5-1; size: .; J: TRBJ2-5; CDR3: CASSLSETQYF; DNA: TGCGCCAGCAGCTTGAGTGAGACCCAGTACTTC
D: TRBD1; V: TRBV11-3; size: .; J: TRBJ2-5; CDR3: CASSLGDRVVETQYF; DNA: TGTGCCAGCAGCTTAGGGGACAGGGTAGTGGAGACCCAGTACTTC
D: TRBD2; V: TRBV7-3; size: .; J: TRBJ2-6; CDR3: CASSLTGGSRSGANVLTF; DNA: TGTGCCAGCAGCTTAACGGGCGGGAGTCGGTCTGGGGCCAACGTCCTGACTTTC
D: TRBD2; V: TRBV2; size: .; J: TRBJ2-7; CDR3: CASNSGSGSYEQYF; DNA: TGTGCCAGCAACAGCGGGAGTGGTTCCTACGAGCAGTACTTC
D: TRBD2; V: TRBV4-1; size: few; J: TRBJ2-7; CDR3: CASSQAPGGYEQYF; DNA: TGCGCCAGCAGCCAAGCGCCGGGGGGCTACGAGCAGTACTTC
D: .; V: TRBV30; size: once; J: TRBJ1-6; CDR3: CAWSPLVASNNSPLHF; DNA: TGTGCCTGGAGTCCCTTAGTGGCGTCCAATAATTCACCCCTCCACTTT
D: TRBD1; V: TRBV19; size: .; J: TRBJ1-6; CDR3: CASSPDRGESSPLHF; DNA: TGTGCCAGTAGTCCCGACAGGGGGGAATCTTCACCCCTCCACTTT
D: TRBD1; V: TRBV13; size: .; J: TRBJ2-5; CDR3: CASSRRTGDGTQYF; DNA: TGTGCCAGCAGCCGAAGGACAGGGGATGGGACCCAGTACTTC
D: TRBD2; V: TRBV10-3; size: .; J: TRBJ2-2; CDR3: CAISETSGSNTGELFF; DNA: TGTGCCATCAGTGAGACTAGCGGGTCGAACACCGGGGAGCTGTTTTTT
D: .; V: TRBV7-2; size: .; J: TRBJ1-2; CDR3: CASSFNQGGYGYTF; DNA: TGTGCCAGCAGCTTTAACCAGGGAGGCTATGGCTACACCTTC
D: TRBD2; V: TRBV10-2; size: .; J: TRBJ2-2; CDR3: CASSTGTSGRRRGGELFF; DNA: TGCGCCAGCAGTACCGGGACTAGCGGGAGAAGAAGGGGCGGGGAGCTGTTTTTT
D: .; V: TRBV7-8; size: .; J: TRBJ2-5; CDR3: CASSLVRETQYF; DNA: TGTGCCAGCAGCTTAGTGAGGGAGACCCAGTACTTC
D: TRBD2; V: TRBV3-1/TRBV3-2; size: .; J: TRBJ2-3; CDR3: CASSRPGLGTDTQYF; DNA: TGTGCCAGCAGTCGACCGGGACTAGGCACAGATACGCAGTATTTT
D: .; V: TRBV11-3; size: few; J: TRBJ2-3; CDR3: CASSLGSTDTQYF; DNA: TGTGCCAGCAGCTTAGGGAGCACAGATACGCAGTATTTT
D: .; V: TRBV6-6; size: .; J: TRBJ1-2; CDR3: CASSSEGEYGYTF; DNA: TGTGCCAGCAGTTCCGAGGGGGAATATGGCTACACCTTC
D: TRBD1; V: TRBV5-1; size: .; J: TRBJ2-7; CDR3: CASSGTGTGAYEQYF; DNA: TGCGCCAGCAGCGGAACAGGGACAGGGGCCTACGAGCAGTACTTC
D: .; V: TRBV18; size: .; J: TRBJ1-5; CDR3: CASSPPKGHQPQHF; DNA: TGTGCCAGCTCACCACCTAAGGGGCATCAGCCCCAGCATTTT
D: .; V: TRBV5-1; size: .; J: TRBJ1-1; CDR3: CASSFETKNTEAFF; DNA: TGCGCCAGCAGCTTCGAGACAAAGAACACTGAAGCTTTCTTT
D: TRBD1; V: TRBV30; size: .; J: TRBJ1-2; CDR3: CAWSSKAGGAYGGYTF; DNA: TGTGCCTGGAGCTCCAAGGCAGGGGGCGCTTATGGGGGCTACACCTTC
D: .; V: TRBV30; size: .; J: TRBJ1-5; CDR3: CAWSSQVNQPQHF; DNA: TGTGCCTGGTCGTCCCAGGTGAATCAGCCCCAGCATTTT
D: .; V: TRBV27; size: .; J: TRBJ1-6; CDR3: CARWGRVNSPLHF; DNA: TGTGCAAGGTGGGGGCGGGTCAATTCACCCCTCCACTTT
D: TRBD1; V: TRBV11-2; size: .; J: TRBJ1-3; CDR3: CASSLTGVAGNTIYF; DNA: TGTGCCAGCAGCTTGACAGGGGTGGCTGGAAACACCATATATTTT
D: .; V: TRBV2; size: .; J: TRBJ2-7; CDR3: CASSVRGAKYEQYF; DNA: TGTGCCAGCAGTGTACGGGGGGCGAAATACGAGCAGTACTTC
D: .; V: TRBV19; size: .; J: TRBJ1-5; CDR3: CASGGQWGRNQPQHF; DNA: TGTGCCAGTGGAGGACAGTGGGGTCGCAATCAGCCCCAGCATTTT
D: TRBD2; V: TRBV5-5; size: .; J: TRBJ2-1; CDR3: CASSLVASGGSEQFF; DNA: TGTGCCAGCAGCTTGGTGGCTAGCGGGGGTTCTGAGCAGTTCTTC
D: TRBD2; V: TRBV3-1/TRBV3-2; size: .; J: TRBJ2-1; CDR3: CASSQETGGGLAGYNEQFF; DNA: TGTGCCAGCAGCCAAGAGACAGGGGGGGGACTAGCGGGGTACAATGAGCAGTTCTTC
D: .; V: TRBV27; size: .; J: TRBJ1-1; CDR3: CASSHRRGVHTEAFF; DNA: TGTGCCAGCAGCCACAGAAGGGGGGTTCACACTGAAGCTTTCTTT
D: .; V: TRBV4-3; size: .; J: TRBJ2-3; CDR3: CASSQATRWTDTQYF; DNA: TGCGCCAGCAGCCAAGCTACCCGGTGGACAGATACGCAGTATTTT
D: .; V: TRBV28; size: few; J: TRBJ2-5; CDR3: CASRFPADEETQYF; DNA: TGTGCCAGCAGATTCCCAGCCGACGAGGAGACCCAGTACTTC
D: TRBD1; V: TRBV19; size: once; J: TRBJ2-5; CDR3: CASSTAVAGGAETQYF; DNA: TGTGCCAGTAGTACAGCGGTCGCAGGGGGCGCGGAGACCCAGTACTTC
D: .; V: TRBV30; size: .; J: TRBJ2-3; CDR3: CAWSGSIADTQYF; DNA: TGTGCCTGGAGTGGGTCGATCGCAGATACGCAGTATTTT
D: .; V: TRBV7-3; size: .; J: TRBJ1-1; CDR3: CASSLTGMNTEAFF; DNA: TGTGCCAGCAGCTTAACGGGAATGAACACTGAAGCTTTCTTT
D: TRBD1; V: TRBV3-1/TRBV3-2; size: .; J: TRBJ1-2; CDR3: CASSPGTGESGYTF; DNA: TGTGCCAGCAGTCCCGGGACAGGGGAATCTGGCTACACCTTC
D: TRBD2; V: TRBV6-6; size: .; J: TRBJ2-5; CDR3: CASSRGGYIRGGVEEETQYF; DNA: TGTGCCAGCAGTCGGGGGGGATATATTCGCGGTGGAGTAGAGGAAGAGACCCAGTACTTC
D: .; V: TRBV7-2; size: .; J: TRBJ2-7; CDR3: CASNHAGVHEQYF; DNA: TGTGCCAGCAACCATGCAGGGGTCCATGAGCAGTACTTC
D: TRBD1; V: TRBV28; size: .; J: TRBJ2-1; CDR3: CASSPDRGHFF; DNA: TGTGCCAGCAGTCCCGACAGGGGTCACTTCTTC
D: .; V: TRBV28; size: .; J: TRBJ1-4; CDR3: CASSPNEKLFF; DNA: TGTGCCAGCAGCCCTAATGAAAAACTGTTTTTT
D: .; V: TRBV7-9; size: few; J: TRBJ2-5; CDR3: CASSSRGETQYF; DNA: TGTGCCAGCAGTTCCCGGGGGGAGACCCAGTACTTC
D: .; V: TRBV30; size: once; J: TRBJ2-7; CDR3: CAWSLGLEQYF; DNA: TGTGCCTGGAGTCTTGGTTTGGAGCAGTACTTC
D: .; V: TRBV18; size: .; J: TRBJ2-2; CDR3: CASSPLERPGELFF; DNA: TGTGCCAGCTCACCACTTGAACGGCCCGGGGAGCTGTTTTTT